These T cell receptor beta chains were read from a single sample in a study of OX40 agonist ivuxolimab in advanced cancers. The repertoire was sequenced with immunoSEQ multiplex PCR; TCRdb's copy has only in-frame clones and lacks some. Here the sample spans approximately 60,000 clones, about nine tenths being singletons. The sample in question was CD4+ or CD8+ T cells sorted from blood, obtained in a trial of the OX40 agonist ivuxolimab. These receptors were taken from an adult with an advanced solid tumor such as melanoma, head and neck, liver or kidney cancer. Each CDR3 is given with its conserved first and last residue. Each record gives: CDR3 protein, CDR3 DNA, D gene, CDR3 length, clone size, V gene, J gene. A D gene is named only where the DNA matches it firmly. Clone size is shown for a subset of rows, as once, few, many or a class of expanded clone.

CDR3aa: CASSLGLIQETQYF
CDR3nt: TGTGCCAGCAGCTTAGGTTTGATCCAAGAGACCCAGTACTTC
d_gene: -
len: 14
abundance: once
v_gene: TRBV11-2
j_gene: TRBJ2-5

CDR3aa: CASSRDRGETQYF
CDR3nt: TGTGCCAGCTCACGGGACAGGGGGGAGACCCAGTACTTC
d_gene: TRBD1
len: 13
abundance: few
v_gene: TRBV18
j_gene: TRBJ2-5

CDR3aa: CASSSTGDRNQPQHF
CDR3nt: TGTGCCAGCAGCTCAACAGGCGACCGCAATCAGCCCCAGCATTTT
d_gene: -
len: 15
abundance: -
v_gene: TRBV2
j_gene: TRBJ1-5

CDR3aa: CASSLARGGLGYTF
CDR3nt: TGTGCCAGCAGCTTGGCCCGGGGGGGGCTTGGCTACACCTTC
d_gene: -
len: 14
abundance: -
v_gene: TRBV5-8
j_gene: TRBJ1-2

CDR3aa: CASSDAGGQSNTEAFF
CDR3nt: TGTGCCAGCAGTGATGCAGGGGGTCAATCGAACACTGAAGCTTTCTTT
d_gene: TRBD1
len: 16
abundance: -
v_gene: TRBV2
j_gene: TRBJ1-1

CDR3aa: CASSIPGGQNTGELFF
CDR3nt: TGTGCCAGTAGTATCCCAGGGGGGCAGAACACCGGGGAGCTGTTTTTT
d_gene: -
len: 16
abundance: -
v_gene: TRBV19
j_gene: TRBJ2-2

CDR3aa: CASSYSETPDGYTF
CDR3nt: TGTGCCAGCAGTTACTCTGAGACCCCAGATGGCTACACCTTC
d_gene: -
len: 14
abundance: -
v_gene: TRBV6-5
j_gene: TRBJ1-2

CDR3aa: CASSPGQINYGYTF
CDR3nt: TGTGCCAGTAGCCCGGGACAGATTAACTATGGCTACACCTTC
d_gene: TRBD1
len: 14
abundance: -
v_gene: TRBV19
j_gene: TRBJ1-2

CDR3aa: CASRSQTGLNTEAFF
CDR3nt: TGTGCCAGCAGGAGCCAGACAGGTCTGAACACTGAAGCTTTCTTT
d_gene: -
len: 15
abundance: -
v_gene: TRBV28
j_gene: TRBJ1-1

CDR3aa: CASSAPGLAGDEQYF
CDR3nt: TGTGCCAGCAGTGCACCGGGACTAGCGGGAGACGAGCAGTACTTC
d_gene: TRBD2
len: 15
abundance: -
v_gene: TRBV27
j_gene: TRBJ2-7

CDR3aa: CASSFGSVNTEAFF
CDR3nt: TGCGCCAGCAGCTTTGGTTCAGTGAACACTGAAGCTTTCTTT
d_gene: -
len: 14
abundance: -
v_gene: TRBV5-1
j_gene: TRBJ1-1

CDR3aa: CASRPGGANTEAFF
CDR3nt: TGTGCCAGCAGGCCTGGGGGGGCTAACACTGAAGCTTTCTTT
d_gene: -
len: 14
abundance: few
v_gene: TRBV28
j_gene: TRBJ1-1

CDR3aa: CASSYSGLAGVYNEQFF
CDR3nt: TGTGCCAGCAGTTATTCAGGGCTAGCGGGAGTCTACAATGAGCAGTTCTTC
d_gene: TRBD2
len: 17
abundance: -
v_gene: TRBV2
j_gene: TRBJ2-1

CDR3aa: CAISESIGTSGANEQFF
CDR3nt: TGTGCCATCAGTGAGTCCATTGGGACTAGCGGTGCCAATGAGCAGTTCTTC
d_gene: TRBD2
len: 17
abundance: -
v_gene: TRBV10-3
j_gene: TRBJ2-1

CDR3aa: CASSLKGGTTNEKLFF
CDR3nt: TGTGCCAGCAGCTTGAAGGGGGGGACAACTAATGAAAAACTGTTTTTT
d_gene: -
len: 16
abundance: -
v_gene: TRBV5-4
j_gene: TRBJ1-4

CDR3aa: CASSPAGTNYEQYF
CDR3nt: TGTGCCAGCTCACCGGCCGGGACAAACTACGAGCAGTACTTC
d_gene: -
len: 14
abundance: -
v_gene: TRBV18
j_gene: TRBJ2-7

CDR3aa: CASSYLQGNTEAFF
CDR3nt: TGTGCCAGCAGTTACCTTCAGGGAAACACTGAAGCTTTCTTT
d_gene: -
len: 14
abundance: -
v_gene: TRBV6-6
j_gene: TRBJ1-1

CDR3aa: CASSPWTGGRTDTQYF
CDR3nt: TGTGCCAGCAGCCCTTGGACAGGGGGCAGAACAGATACGCAGTATTTT
d_gene: TRBD1
len: 16
abundance: -
v_gene: TRBV7-3
j_gene: TRBJ2-3

CDR3aa: CASYTGLRADTQYF
CDR3nt: TGTGCCAGCTATACAGGGCTTCGGGCAGATACGCAGTATTTT
d_gene: -
len: 14
abundance: -
v_gene: TRBV7-9
j_gene: TRBJ2-3

CDR3aa: CSVPSYKGGELFF
CDR3nt: TGCAGCGTTCCATCTTATAAGGGCGGGGAGCTGTTTTTT
d_gene: -
len: 13
abundance: -
v_gene: TRBV29-1
j_gene: TRBJ2-2

CDR3aa: CASSVAGRVGDEQYF
CDR3nt: TGTGCCAGCAGCGTAGCTGGGCGGGTCGGGGACGAGCAGTACTTC
d_gene: -
len: 15
abundance: -
v_gene: TRBV9
j_gene: TRBJ2-7

CDR3aa: CASSDDGNTEAFF
CDR3nt: TGTGCCAGCAGTGATGACGGGAACACTGAAGCTTTCTTT
d_gene: -
len: 13
abundance: -
v_gene: TRBV2
j_gene: TRBJ1-1

CDR3aa: CASISALSYEQYF
CDR3nt: TGTGCCAGCATCTCCGCGTTGTCCTACGAGCAGTACTTC
d_gene: -
len: 13
abundance: -
v_gene: TRBV6-5
j_gene: TRBJ2-7

CDR3aa: CSVAGGGGSGSYNEQFF
CDR3nt: TGCAGCGTTGCCGGCGGGGGAGGGTCTGGCTCCTACAATGAGCAGTTCTTC
d_gene: TRBD2
len: 17
abundance: -
v_gene: TRBV29-1
j_gene: TRBJ2-1

CDR3aa: CASSLFGEREQFF
CDR3nt: TGTGCCAGCAGTTTATTCGGGGAACGCGAGCAGTTCTTC
d_gene: -
len: 13
abundance: few
v_gene: TRBV28
j_gene: TRBJ2-1

CDR3aa: CASSSSGYTDTQYF
CDR3nt: TGTGCCAGCAGCTCTAGCGGATACACAGATACGCAGTATTTT
d_gene: TRBD2
len: 14
abundance: -
v_gene: TRBV5-4
j_gene: TRBJ2-3

CDR3aa: CSGRLGGSEKLFF
CDR3nt: TGCAGCGGGCGACTAGGGGGCAGTGAAAAACTGTTTTTT
d_gene: TRBD1
len: 13
abundance: -
v_gene: TRBV29-1
j_gene: TRBJ1-4

CDR3aa: CSVDMVAGGPGDTQYF
CDR3nt: TGCAGCGTTGATATGGTAGCGGGAGGGCCCGGAGATACGCAGTATTTT
d_gene: TRBD2
len: 16
abundance: -
v_gene: TRBV29-1
j_gene: TRBJ2-3

CDR3aa: CASSPLGVVSYEQYF
CDR3nt: TGTGCCAGCAGTCCGCTTGGGGTAGTCTCCTACGAGCAGTACTTC
d_gene: -
len: 15
abundance: once
v_gene: TRBV28
j_gene: TRBJ2-7